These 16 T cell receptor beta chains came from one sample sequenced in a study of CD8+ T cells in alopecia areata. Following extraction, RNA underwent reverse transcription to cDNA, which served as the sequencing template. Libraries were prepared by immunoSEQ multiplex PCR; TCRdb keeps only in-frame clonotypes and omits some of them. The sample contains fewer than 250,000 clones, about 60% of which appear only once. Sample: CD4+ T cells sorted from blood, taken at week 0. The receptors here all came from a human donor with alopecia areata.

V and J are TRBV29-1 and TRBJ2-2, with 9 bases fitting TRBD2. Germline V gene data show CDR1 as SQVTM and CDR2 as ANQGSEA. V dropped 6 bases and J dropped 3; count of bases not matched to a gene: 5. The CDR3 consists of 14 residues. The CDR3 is CSVSGGTDTGELFF. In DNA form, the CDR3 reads TGCAGCGTGAGCGGGGGGACAGACACCGGGGAGCTGTTTTTT.

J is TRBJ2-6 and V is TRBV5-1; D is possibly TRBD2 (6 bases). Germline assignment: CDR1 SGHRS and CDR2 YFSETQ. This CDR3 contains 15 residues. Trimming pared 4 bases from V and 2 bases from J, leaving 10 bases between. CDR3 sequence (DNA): TGCGCCAGCAGCCGGACGGGGGCTGGGGCCAACGTCCTGACTTTC. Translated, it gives CASSRTGAGANVLTF.

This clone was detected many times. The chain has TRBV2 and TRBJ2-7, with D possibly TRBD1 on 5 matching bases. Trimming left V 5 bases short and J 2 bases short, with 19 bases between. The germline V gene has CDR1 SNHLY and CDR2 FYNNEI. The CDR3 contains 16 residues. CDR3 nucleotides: TGTGCCAGCAGTCCTCCCCCAAGGGGCCAAACCTACGAGCAGTACTTC. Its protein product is CASSPPPRGQTYEQYF.

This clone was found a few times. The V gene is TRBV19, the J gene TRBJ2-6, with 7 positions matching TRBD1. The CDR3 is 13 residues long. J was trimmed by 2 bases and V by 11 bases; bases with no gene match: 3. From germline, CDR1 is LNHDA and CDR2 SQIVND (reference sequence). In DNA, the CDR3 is TGTGCCGCCGGGACAGCTGGGGCCAACGTCCTGACTTTC. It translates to CAAGTAGANVLTF.

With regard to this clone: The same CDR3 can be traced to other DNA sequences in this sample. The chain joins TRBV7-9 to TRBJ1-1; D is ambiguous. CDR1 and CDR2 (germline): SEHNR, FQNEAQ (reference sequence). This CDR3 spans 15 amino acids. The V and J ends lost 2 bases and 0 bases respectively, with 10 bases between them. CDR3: CASSLLGRLNTEAFF. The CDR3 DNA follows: TGTGCCAGCAGCTTACTTGGGCGCTTGAACACTGAAGCTTTCTTT.

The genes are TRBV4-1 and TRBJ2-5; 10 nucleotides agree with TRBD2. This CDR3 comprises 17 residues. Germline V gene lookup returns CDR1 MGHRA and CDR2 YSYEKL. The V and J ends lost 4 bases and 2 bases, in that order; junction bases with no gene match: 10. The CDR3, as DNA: TGCGCCAGCAGCCGGAAATCCCCGGGACTAGCGCAAGAGACCCAGTACTTC. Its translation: CASSRKSPGLAQETQYF.

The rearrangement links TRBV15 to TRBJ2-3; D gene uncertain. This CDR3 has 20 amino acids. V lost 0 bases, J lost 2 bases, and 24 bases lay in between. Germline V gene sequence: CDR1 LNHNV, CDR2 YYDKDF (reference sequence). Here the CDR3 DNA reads TGTGCCACCAGCAGAGAGTATTGGGCGCGAGGAGCCACTGACACAGATACGCAGTATTTT. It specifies CATSREYWARGATDTDTQYF.

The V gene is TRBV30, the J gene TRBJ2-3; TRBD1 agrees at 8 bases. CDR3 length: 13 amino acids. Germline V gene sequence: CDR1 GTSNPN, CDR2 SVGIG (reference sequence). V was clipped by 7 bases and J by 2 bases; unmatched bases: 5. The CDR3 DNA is TGTGCCTACCGACAGGGGCCCACAGATACGCAGTATTTT. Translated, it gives CAYRQGPTDTQYF. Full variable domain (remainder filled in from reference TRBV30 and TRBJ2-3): SQTIHQWPATLVQPVGSPLSLECTVEGTSNPNLYWYRQAAGRGLQLLFYSVGIGQISSEVPQNLSASRPQDRQFILSSKKLLLSDSGFYLCAYRQGPTDTQYFGPGTRLTVL.

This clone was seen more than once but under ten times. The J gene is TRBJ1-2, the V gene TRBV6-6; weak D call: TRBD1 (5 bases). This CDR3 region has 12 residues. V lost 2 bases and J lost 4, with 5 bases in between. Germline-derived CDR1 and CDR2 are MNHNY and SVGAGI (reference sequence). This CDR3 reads CASSYGGYGYTF. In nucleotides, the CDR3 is TGTGCCAGCAGTTACGGGGGCTATGGCTACACCTTC.

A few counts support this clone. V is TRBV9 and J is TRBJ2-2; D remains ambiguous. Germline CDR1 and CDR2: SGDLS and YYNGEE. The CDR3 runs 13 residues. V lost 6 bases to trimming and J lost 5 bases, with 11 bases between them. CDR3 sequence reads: CASTGSGTGELFF. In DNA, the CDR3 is TGTGCCAGCACCGGCTCCGGGACCGGGGAGCTGTTTTTT.

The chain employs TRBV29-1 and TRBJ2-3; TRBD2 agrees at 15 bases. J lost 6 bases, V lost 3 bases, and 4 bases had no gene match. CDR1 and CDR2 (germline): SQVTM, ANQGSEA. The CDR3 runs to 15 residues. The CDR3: CSVDGTSGRTDTQYF. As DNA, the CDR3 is TGCAGCGTTGATGGGACTAGCGGGAGGACGGATACGCAGTATTTT.

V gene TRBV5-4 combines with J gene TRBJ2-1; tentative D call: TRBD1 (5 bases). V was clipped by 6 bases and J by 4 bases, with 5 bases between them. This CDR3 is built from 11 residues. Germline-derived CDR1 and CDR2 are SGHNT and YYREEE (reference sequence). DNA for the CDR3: TGTGCCAGCAAGGGGTACAATGAGCAGTTCTTC. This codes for CASKGYNEQFF.

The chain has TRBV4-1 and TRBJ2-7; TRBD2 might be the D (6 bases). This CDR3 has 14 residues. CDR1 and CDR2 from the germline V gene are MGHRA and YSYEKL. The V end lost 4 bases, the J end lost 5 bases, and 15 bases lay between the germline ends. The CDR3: CASSRGVAPDEQYF. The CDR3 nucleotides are TGCGCCAGCAGCCGGGGGGTCGCCCCCGACGAGCAGTACTTC.

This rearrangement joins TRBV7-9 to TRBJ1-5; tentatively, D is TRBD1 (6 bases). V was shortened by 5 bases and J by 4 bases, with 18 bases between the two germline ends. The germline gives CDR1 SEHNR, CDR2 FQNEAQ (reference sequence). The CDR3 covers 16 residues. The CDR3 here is CASSPSGRQENQPQHF. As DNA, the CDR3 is TGTGCCAGCAGCCCGTCTGGGCGACAGGAGAATCAGCCCCAGCATTTT. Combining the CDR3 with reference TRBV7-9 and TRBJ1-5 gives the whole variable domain DTGVSQNPRHKITKRGQNVTFRCDPISEHNRLYWYRQTLGQGPEFLTYFQNEAQLEKSRLLSDRFSAERPKGSFSTLEIQRTEQGDSAMYLCASSPSGRQENQPQHFGDGTRLSIL.

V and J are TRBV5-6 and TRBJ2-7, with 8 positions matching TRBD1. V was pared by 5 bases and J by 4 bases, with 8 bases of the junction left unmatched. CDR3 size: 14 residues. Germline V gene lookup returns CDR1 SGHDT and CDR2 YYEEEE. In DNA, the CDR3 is TGTGCCAGCAGTCCAGGACAGGGCCGATACGAGCAGTACTTC. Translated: CASSPGQGRYEQYF.

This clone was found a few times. The CDR3 region has the DNA TGCGCCAGCAGCCAGCCCGGATCTCCCAATCAGCCCCAGCATTTT. It yields the protein CASSQPGSPNQPQHF. The chain recombines TRBV4-1 with TRBJ1-5; D is unclear. The germline V gene has CDR1 MGHRA and CDR2 YSYEKL. This CDR3 contains 15 residues. V was clipped by 3 bases and J by 3 bases, with 12 bases between them.